This T cell receptor beta chain was identified during a study of OX40 agonist ivuxolimab in advanced cancers. Study details: Three patients responded partially, comprising one with hepatocellular carcinoma and two with cutaneous melanoma.

Study results and limitations: Antigen specificity was not determined for the expanded peripheral T cells. Clonal expansion by week 6 occurred in CD4+ and CD8+ blood T cells (at 0.1 to 3.0 mg/kg).

Note on this clone: What it binds is not known.

Only in-frame clones appear in the TCRdb table, and some are missing; sequencing was by immunoSEQ multiplex PCR. The sample consists of around 72,000 clones, 80% of them appearing once. Patients were excluded for autoimmune disease history or systemic immunosuppression. Here the sequenced sample was CD4+ or CD8+ T cells sorted from blood, taken in a trial of the OX40 agonist ivuxolimab. The receptor was isolated from an adult with an advanced solid tumor such as melanoma, head and neck, liver or kidney cancer.

The CDR3 sequence: CASSNRDGLPDRGDEQYF. CDR3 sequence (DNA): TGTGCCAGCAGCAACCGGGACGGACTACCGGACCGGGGGGACGAGCAGTACTTC. V usage is TRBV9 and J usage is TRBJ2-7; 7 bases agree with TRBD2. The CDR3 is 18 amino acids. J lost 5 bases, V lost 4 bases, and 21 bases had no gene match. Germline CDR1 reads SGDLS; CDR2 reads YYNGEE.